The 13 T cell receptor beta chains below come from one sample, sequenced in a study of blood T cell repertoires in COVID-19. Measured with immunoSEQ multiplex PCR; TCRdb has only the in-frame clones, and not every one. Found here are 350,000 to 400,000 clones, 85% to 90% of them singletons; the top ten hold more than 0.8%. Material for sequencing was PBMCs or T cells enriched from blood (not recorded which). These receptors were taken from a man aged 18 to 29 who had recovered from COVID-19.

This chain uses TRBV19 with TRBJ2-7; no firm D call. Germline V gene sequence: CDR1 LNHDA, CDR2 SQIVND (reference sequence). V was trimmed by 3 bases and J by 0 bases, leaving 12 bases between them. The CDR3 covers 15 residues. The CDR3 sequence: CASSISEFSSYEQYF. CDR3 nucleotides: TGTGCCAGTAGTATCTCTGAGTTTAGCTCCTACGAGCAGTACTTC.

The chain has TRBV3-1 (or the pseudogene TRBV3-2) and TRBJ1-1; D unclear. CDR1 is LGHDT and CDR2 is YNNKEL in the germline V gene (reference sequence). The CDR3 sequence is 11 residues long. Trimming stripped 4 bases from V and 6 bases from J, with 6 bases between. The CDR3 reads CASSRGAEAFF. CDR3 bases: TGTGCCAGCAGCCGCGGCGCTGAAGCTTTCTTT.

The chain joins TRBV18 to TRBJ2-2; 9 bases are a match to TRBD1. The CDR3 is 16 amino acids. CDR1 is KGHSH, CDR2 LQKENI, per germline. V gave up 4 bases and J gave up 6 bases; unmatched junction bases: 9. CDR3 sequence reads: CASSRRDREFSGELFF. In nucleotides, the CDR3 is TGTGCCAGCTCACGCCGGGACAGGGAATTCTCCGGGGAGCTGTTTTTT.

V is TRBV5-6 and J is TRBJ1-2; 8 bases fit TRBD1. V shed 0 bases and J 13 bases; nucleotides not matched to a gene: 14. The V gene's germline CDR1 is SGHDT and CDR2 YYEEEE. The CDR3 has 15 residues. The CDR3 is CASSLALGQAMAGTF. The CDR3 nucleotides read TGTGCCAGCAGCTTGGCCTTGGGACAGGCGATGGCGGGCACCTTC.

The chain joins TRBV9 to TRBJ2-5, with 9 nucleotides matching TRBD2. CDR3 length: 16 amino acids. The V and J ends lost 4 bases and 3 bases, in that order; junction bases with no gene match: 10. Germline V gene data show CDR1 as SGDLS and CDR2 as YYNGEE. The CDR3, as DNA: TGTGCCAGCAGCACCCCGTGGGCGGGAGGGGAAGAGACCCAGTACTTC. Protein sequence: CASSTPWAGGEETQYF.

Remarks on this clone: The identical CDR3 is also encoded by other nucleotide sequences in the sample. The chain has TRBV12-3 or TRBV12-4 and TRBJ1-6; possible D gene TRBD1, 5 bases. The germline V and J ends were trimmed by 1 base and 8 bases, with 6 bases remaining between them. The CDR3 has 13 amino acids. Written as DNA, the CDR3 is TGTGCCAGCAGTTTAGGCAGGGATTCACCCCTCCACTTT. This codes for CASSLGRDSPLHF.

The V and J genes are TRBV5-1 and TRBJ1-4, with 7 bases fitting TRBD1. V shed 0 bases, J shed 4 bases, and the junction held 15 bases outside the gene matches. Germline V CDR1 and CDR2: SGHRS, YFSETQ. CDR3 length equals 19 residues. The DNA for the CDR3 is TGCGCCAGCAGCTTGGGCGAAGGGGGCGCGATGCGTCTTAATGAAAAACTGTTTTTT. Translation: CASSLGEGGAMRLNEKLFF.

V is TRBV18 and J is TRBJ2-1, with a possible D match to TRBD2 (5 bases). Trimming took 4 bases from V and 8 from J, leaving 21 bases between them. Germline CDR1 KGHSH, CDR2 LQKENI. The CDR3 runs to 16 residues. The DNA of the CDR3 is TGTGCCAGCTCACGGCGGGTGGACGGGGTAGGCGATGAGCAGTTCTTC. Translated, it gives CASSRRVDGVGDEQFF.

This chain uses TRBV5-1 with TRBJ2-2, with TRBD1 matching over 8 bases. Germline CDR1 SGHRS, CDR2 YFSETQ. The CDR3 contains 13 residues. With V trimmed by 4 bases and J by 5 bases, 1 base remained unmatched. CDR3 in amino acids: CASSRTGTGELFF. The DNA of the CDR3 is TGCGCCAGCAGCCGGACAGGGACCGGGGAGCTGTTTTTT.

This chain uses TRBV6-5 with TRBJ1-5, with TRBD1 matching 8 bases. The CDR3 sequence is 15 residues long. Germline V gene lookup returns CDR1 MNHEY and CDR2 SVGAGI. V shed 6 bases, J shed 4 bases, and the junction held 8 bases outside the gene matches. CDR3 bases: TGTGCCAGCAGCACCTCGACAGGGGCAAATCAGCCCCAGCATTTT. This codes for CASSTSTGANQPQHF.

The chain combines TRBV3-1 (or the pseudogene TRBV3-2) with TRBJ1-1; 8 bases match TRBD1. The V segment lost 3 bases and the J segment 6 bases; nucleotides outside the gene matches: 9. CDR3 length equals 15 residues. Germline assignment: CDR1 LGHDT and CDR2 YNNKEL (reference sequence). CDR3 nucleotides: TGTGCCAGCAGCCACGGACAGGGAAGGGGCGCTGAAGCTTTCTTT. Translated, it gives CASSHGQGRGAEAFF.

The V and J genes are TRBV7-6 and TRBJ2-1; 7 positions agree with TRBD1. With 5 bases clipped from V and 4 bases from J, the junction kept 8 bases outside the gene matches. This CDR3 comprises 15 residues. Germline V lookup: CDR1 SGHVS, CDR2 FNYEAQ. The CDR3 here is CASSVRDREYNEQFF. In nucleotides, the CDR3 is TGTGCCAGCAGCGTCCGGGACAGAGAATACAATGAGCAGTTCTTC.

The CDR3 loop is CASSQDIGTAYEQYF. The CDR3 DNA reads as TGCGCCAGCAGCCAAGATATAGGGACAGCCTACGAGCAGTACTTC. The chain recombines TRBV4-3 with TRBJ2-7, with 7 bases that match TRBD1. V lost 0 bases to trimming and J lost 2 bases; unmatched junction nucleotides: 4. CDR1 and CDR2 from the germline V gene are LGHNA and YSLEER. This CDR3 contains 15 residues.